The clone carrying this TCR beta chain has a single count. Its antigen is unidentified. This CDR3 contains 16 residues. The germline CDR1 and CDR2 sequences are GTSNPN and SVGIG (reference sequence). The trim removed 0 bases at V and 4 bases at J, leaving 3 bases unmatched. This sample stems from a study of a mutant IDH1 vaccine in newly diagnosed glioma. Libraries were prepared by immunoSEQ multiplex PCR; TCRdb keeps only in-frame clonotypes and omits some of them. The top ten hold 2% to 2.5% of the sample, which has around 85,000 clones, around 85% seen once. Time point meaning: week 23, last vaccination. All doses held 300 ug of mutant IDH1 20-mer peptide, with topical imiquimod.

J is TRBJ2-1 and V is TRBV30; 13 nucleotides line up with TRBD2. This receptor was taken from a man aged 25 to 45 with glioma. Some clones in this sample may be carry-over from other donors' samples. This specimen consisted of PBMCs, obtained from a glioma patient whose treatment included an IDH1 peptide vaccine. For the CDR3, the DNA is TGTGCCTGGAGTGTACTGGGACTAGCGGGGTACAATGAGCAGTTCTTC. It specifies CAWSVLGLAGYNEQFF.